This T cell receptor beta chain was identified in a study of cytomegalovirus exposure and HLA in healthy donors. Study-level background: Within the Caucasian-associated ancestry cluster were under 85% of the approximately 400 genotyped donors.

Amplification used 60 Vbeta primers and 13 Jbeta primers. Using immunoSEQ multiplex PCR, the repertoire was profiled, and TCRdb retains in-frame clones only, with some absent. Of about 160,000 clones in the sample, 79% were seen once. Germline assignment: CDR1 LNHDA and CDR2 SQIVND (reference sequence). This CDR3 region has 14 residues. V was clipped by 5 bases and J by 6 bases, with 15 bases between them. The sequenced sample consisted of PBMCs. This TCR was recovered from a man aged 45-65 years in good health and CMV-seropositive. V and J are TRBV19 and TRBJ2-3; unclear D gene. The CDR3 is CASSWQVSSDTQYF. CDR3 nucleotides: TGTGCCAGTAGTTGGCAGGTCAGCTCCGATACGCAGTATTTT.